This T cell receptor beta chain emerged from a study of cytomegalovirus exposure and HLA in healthy donors. Study summary: In an early release, HLA-typed donors contributed approximately 80 million unique TCR sequences. Study-wide results and caveats: There was a cluster of highly shared sequence variants that was likely a sequencing artifact.

V was shortened by 6 bases and J by 6 bases, with 20 bases between the two germline ends. The CDR3 loop spans 15 amino acids. Looked up from germline, CDR1 is KGHSH and CDR2 is LQKENI. Worth noting for this clone: Its antigen is still unknown.

Both 60 Vbeta primers and 13 Jbeta primers went into the PCR. Authors' methods: About 83 million unique TCR beta chains, about 12 million shared, were counted in a later analysis. Assay used: immunoSEQ multiplex PCR; TCRdb lists only in-frame clones, some missing. D and trimming were read from the DNA, whereas the V and J calls and clone size are those reported in that table. The table lists 110,000 to 150,000 clones. Sequencing used PBMCs. The clonotype comes from a male donor in good health and CMV-seronegative. V and J are TRBV18 and TRBJ1-1, with a possible D match to TRBD1 (6 bases). CDR3 sequence reads: CASSPGTPIGSEAFF. In DNA, the CDR3 is TGTGCCAGCTCCCCCGGGACACCCATTGGGTCTGAAGCTTTCTTT.